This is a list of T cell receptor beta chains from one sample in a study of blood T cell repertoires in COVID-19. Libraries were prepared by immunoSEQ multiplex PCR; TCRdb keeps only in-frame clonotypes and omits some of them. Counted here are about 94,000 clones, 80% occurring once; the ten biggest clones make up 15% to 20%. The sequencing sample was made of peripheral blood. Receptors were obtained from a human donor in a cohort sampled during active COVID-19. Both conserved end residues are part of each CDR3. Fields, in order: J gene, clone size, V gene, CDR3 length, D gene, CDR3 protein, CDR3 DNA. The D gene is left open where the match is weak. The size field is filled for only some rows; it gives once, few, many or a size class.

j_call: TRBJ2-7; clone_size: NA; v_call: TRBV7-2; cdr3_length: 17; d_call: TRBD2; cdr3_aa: CASSLAAGGMFGYEQYF; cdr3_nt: TGTGCCAGCAGCTTAGCGGCGGGAGGGATGTTTGGGTACGAGCAGTACTTC
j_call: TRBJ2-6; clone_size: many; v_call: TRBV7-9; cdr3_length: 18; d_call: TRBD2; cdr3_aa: CASSPRGGGGSGANVLTF; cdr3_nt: TGTGCCAGCAGCCCCCGAGGTGGGGGGGGATCTGGGGCCAACGTCCTGACTTTC
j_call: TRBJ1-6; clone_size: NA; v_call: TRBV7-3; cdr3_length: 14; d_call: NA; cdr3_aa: CASRETGGNSPLHF; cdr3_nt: TGTGCCAGCAGGGAAACGGGGGGTAATTCACCCCTCCACTTT
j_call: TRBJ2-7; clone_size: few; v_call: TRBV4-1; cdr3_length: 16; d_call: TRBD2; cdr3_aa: CASSQIGWRESSEQYF; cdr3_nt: TGCGCCAGCAGCCAAATAGGGTGGCGGGAGAGTAGCGAGCAGTACTTC
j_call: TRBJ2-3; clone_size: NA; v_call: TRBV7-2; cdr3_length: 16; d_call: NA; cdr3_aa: CASSLRASRATDTQYF; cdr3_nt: TGTGCCAGCAGCCTTCGGGCTAGCCGTGCGACAGATACGCAGTATTTT
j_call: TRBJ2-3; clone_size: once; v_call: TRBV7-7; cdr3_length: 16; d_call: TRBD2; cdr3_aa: CASSPGLAVSTDTQYF; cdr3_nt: TGTGCCAGCAGCCCGGGACTAGCGGTTAGCACAGATACGCAGTATTTT
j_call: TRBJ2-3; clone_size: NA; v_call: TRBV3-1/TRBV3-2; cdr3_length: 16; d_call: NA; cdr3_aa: CASSQGSRGRTDTQYF; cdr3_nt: TGTGCCAGCAGCCAGGGAAGTCGTGGGAGGACAGATACGCAGTATTTT
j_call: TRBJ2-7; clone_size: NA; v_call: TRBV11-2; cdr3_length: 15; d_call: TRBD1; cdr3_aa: CASSLGGQRVNEQYF; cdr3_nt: TGTGCCAGCAGCTTAGGGGGACAGCGTGTAAACGAGCAGTACTTC
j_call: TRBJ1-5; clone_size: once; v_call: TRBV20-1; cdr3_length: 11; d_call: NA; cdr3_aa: CSARGNQPQHF; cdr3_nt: TGCAGTGCCCGCGGCAATCAGCCCCAGCATTTT
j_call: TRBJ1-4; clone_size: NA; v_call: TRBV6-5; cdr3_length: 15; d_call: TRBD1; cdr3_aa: CASSYTTGGNEKLFF; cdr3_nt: TGTGCCAGCAGTTACACGACAGGGGGGAATGAAAAACTGTTTTTT
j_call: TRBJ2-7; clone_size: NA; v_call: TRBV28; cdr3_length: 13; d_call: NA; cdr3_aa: CATSRLGVYEQYF; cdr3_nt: TGTGCCACCAGTCGTTTGGGAGTCTACGAGCAGTACTTC
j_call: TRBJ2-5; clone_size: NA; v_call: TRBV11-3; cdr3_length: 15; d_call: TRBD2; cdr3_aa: CASSRTSERFETQYF; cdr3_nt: TGTGCCAGCAGCAGGACTAGCGAGCGGTTCGAGACCCAGTACTTC
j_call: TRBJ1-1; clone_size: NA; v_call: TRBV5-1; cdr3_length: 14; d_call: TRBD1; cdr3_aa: CASSVDRGNTEAFF; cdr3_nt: TGCGCCAGCAGCGTAGACAGGGGGAACACTGAAGCTTTCTTT
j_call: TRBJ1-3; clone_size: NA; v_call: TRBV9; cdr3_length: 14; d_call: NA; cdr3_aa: CASRGSGGGNTIYF; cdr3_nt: TGTGCCAGCAGGGGTTCAGGAGGTGGAAACACCATATATTTT
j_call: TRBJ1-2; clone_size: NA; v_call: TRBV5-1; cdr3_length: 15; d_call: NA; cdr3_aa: CASSLGSGQQGGYTF; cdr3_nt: TGCGCCAGCAGCTTGGGTTCAGGGCAGCAAGGTGGCTACACCTTC
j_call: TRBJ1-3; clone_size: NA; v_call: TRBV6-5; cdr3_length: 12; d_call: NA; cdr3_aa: CASRGSVNTIYF; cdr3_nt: TGTGCCAGCCGGGGTTCCGTAAACACCATATATTTT
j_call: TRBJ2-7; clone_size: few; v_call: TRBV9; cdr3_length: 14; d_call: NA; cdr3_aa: CASSVAPGASEQYF; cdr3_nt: TGTGCCAGCAGCGTGGCCCCTGGGGCCTCCGAGCAGTACTTC
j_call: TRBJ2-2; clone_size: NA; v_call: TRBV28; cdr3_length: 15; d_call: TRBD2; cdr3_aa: CASSLQREWAGELFF; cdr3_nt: TGTGCCAGCAGTCTGCAGCGGGAGTGGGCCGGGGAGCTGTTTTTT
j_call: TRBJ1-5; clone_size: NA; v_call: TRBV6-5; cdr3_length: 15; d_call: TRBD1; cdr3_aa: CASSPGQGGHQPQHF; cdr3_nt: TGTGCCAGCAGTCCGGGACAGGGCGGCCATCAGCCCCAGCATTTT
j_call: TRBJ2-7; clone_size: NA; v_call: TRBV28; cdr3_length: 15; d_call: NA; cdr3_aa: CASSLSGTGSYEQYF; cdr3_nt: TGTGCCAGCAGTTTATCGGGGACTGGCTCCTACGAGCAGTACTTC
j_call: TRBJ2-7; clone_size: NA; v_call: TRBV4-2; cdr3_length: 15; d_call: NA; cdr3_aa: CASSQVTRGGYEQYF; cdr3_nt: TGTGCCAGCAGCCAAGTTACGCGGGGAGGCTACGAGCAGTACTTC
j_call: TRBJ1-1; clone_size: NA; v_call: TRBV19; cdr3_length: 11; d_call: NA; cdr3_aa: CARSLGGGAFF; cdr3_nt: TGTGCCAGAAGTCTGGGCGGAGGAGCTTTCTTT
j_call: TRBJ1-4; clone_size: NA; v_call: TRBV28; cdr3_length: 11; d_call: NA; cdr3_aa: CASRGGEKLFF; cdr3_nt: TGTGCCAGCAGGGGGGGGGAAAAACTGTTTTTT
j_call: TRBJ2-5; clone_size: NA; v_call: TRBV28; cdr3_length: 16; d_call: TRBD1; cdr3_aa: CASSLSGQGPQETQYF; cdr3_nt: TGTGCCAGCAGTTTATCGGGACAGGGTCCCCAAGAGACCCAGTACTTC
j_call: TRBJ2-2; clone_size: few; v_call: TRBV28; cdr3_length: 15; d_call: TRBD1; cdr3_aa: CASTTSGGNTGELFF; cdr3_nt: TGTGCCAGCACCACGTCAGGGGGGAACACCGGGGAGCTGTTTTTT
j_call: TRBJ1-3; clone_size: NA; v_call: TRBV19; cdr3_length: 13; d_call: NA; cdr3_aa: CASSTYSGNTIYF; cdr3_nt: TGTGCCAGTAGTACCTACTCTGGAAACACCATATATTTT
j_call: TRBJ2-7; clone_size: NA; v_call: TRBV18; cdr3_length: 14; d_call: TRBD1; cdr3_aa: CASSRDRVNYEQYF; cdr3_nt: TGTGCCAGCTCACGCGACAGGGTGAACTACGAGCAGTACTTC
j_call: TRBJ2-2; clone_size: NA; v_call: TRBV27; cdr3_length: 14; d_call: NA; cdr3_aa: CASSLSKGAWELFF; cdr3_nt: TGTGCCAGCAGTTTATCGAAAGGGGCATGGGAGCTGTTTTTT
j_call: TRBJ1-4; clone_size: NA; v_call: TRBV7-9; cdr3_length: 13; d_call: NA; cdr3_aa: CASSFSGNEKLFF; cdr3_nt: TGTGCCAGCAGCTTCTCCGGTAATGAAAAACTGTTTTTT
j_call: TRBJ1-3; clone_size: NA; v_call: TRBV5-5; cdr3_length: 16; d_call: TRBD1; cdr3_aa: CASSLAGTGVGNTIYF; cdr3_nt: TGTGCCAGCAGCTTGGCCGGGACAGGGGTAGGAAACACCATATATTTT
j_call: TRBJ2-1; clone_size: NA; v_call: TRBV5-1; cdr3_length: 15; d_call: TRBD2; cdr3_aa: CASSGGTSGYNEQFF; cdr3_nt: TGCGCCAGCAGCGGCGGGACTAGCGGCTACAATGAGCAGTTCTTC
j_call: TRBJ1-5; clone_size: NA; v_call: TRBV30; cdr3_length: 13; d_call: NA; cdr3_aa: CAWRGGGNQPQHF; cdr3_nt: TGTGCCTGGAGAGGCGGGGGCAATCAGCCCCAGCATTTT
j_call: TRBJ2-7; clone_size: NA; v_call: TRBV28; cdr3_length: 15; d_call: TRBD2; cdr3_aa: CASSLATSGVYEQYF; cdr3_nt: TGTGCCAGCAGTTTAGCGACTAGCGGAGTTTACGAGCAGTACTTC
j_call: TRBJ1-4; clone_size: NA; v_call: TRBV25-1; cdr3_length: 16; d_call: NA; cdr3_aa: CASSEGRSATNEKLFF; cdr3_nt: TGTGCCAGCAGTGAAGGGAGGAGTGCAACTAATGAAAAACTGTTTTTT
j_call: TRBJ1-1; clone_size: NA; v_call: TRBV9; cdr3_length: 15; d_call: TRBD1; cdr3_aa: CASSPRDRRNTEAFF; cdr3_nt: TGTGCCAGCAGCCCCCGGGACAGGAGGAACACTGAAGCTTTCTTT
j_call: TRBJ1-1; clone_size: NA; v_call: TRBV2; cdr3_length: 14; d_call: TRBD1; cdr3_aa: CASSGTGEYTEAFF; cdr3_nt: TGTGCCAGCAGTGGAACAGGGGAGTACACTGAAGCTTTCTTT
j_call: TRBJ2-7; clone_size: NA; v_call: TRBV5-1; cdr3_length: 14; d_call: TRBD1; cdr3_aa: CASSKGQTPWEQYF; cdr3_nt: TGCGCCAGCAGCAAGGGACAGACCCCTTGGGAGCAGTACTTC
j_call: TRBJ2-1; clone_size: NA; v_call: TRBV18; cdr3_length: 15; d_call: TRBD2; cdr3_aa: CASSPWASGISEQFF; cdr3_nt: TGTGCCAGCTCACCATGGGCTAGCGGGATTAGTGAGCAGTTCTTC
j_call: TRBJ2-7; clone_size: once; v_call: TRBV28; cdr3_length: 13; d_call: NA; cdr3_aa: CASLSGSSYEQYF; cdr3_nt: TGTGCCAGCCTTAGCGGAAGTTCCTACGAGCAGTACTTC
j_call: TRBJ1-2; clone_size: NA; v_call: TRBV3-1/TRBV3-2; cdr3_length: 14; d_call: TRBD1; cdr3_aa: CASSDNRGGRGYTF; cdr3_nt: TGTGCCAGCAGCGATAACAGGGGCGGGAGGGGCTACACCTTC
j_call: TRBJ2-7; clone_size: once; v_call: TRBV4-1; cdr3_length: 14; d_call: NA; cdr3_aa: CASSQVDGTYEQYF; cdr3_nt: TGCGCCAGCAGCCAAGTCGACGGGACCTACGAGCAGTACTTC
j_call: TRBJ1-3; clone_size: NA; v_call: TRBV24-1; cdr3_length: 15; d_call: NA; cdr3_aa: CATSDPGGLRNTIYF; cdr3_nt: TGTGCCACCAGTGACCCCGGAGGGTTGAGGAACACCATATATTTT
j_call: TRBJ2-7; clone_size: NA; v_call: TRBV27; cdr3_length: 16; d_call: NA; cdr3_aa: CASSSLGGQGAYEQYF; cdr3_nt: TGTGCCAGCAGTTCTTTAGGGGGGCAGGGGGCCTACGAGCAGTACTTC
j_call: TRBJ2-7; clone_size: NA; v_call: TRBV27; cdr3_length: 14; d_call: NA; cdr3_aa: CASRTSSHSYEQYF; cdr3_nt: TGTGCCAGCAGAACATCTTCCCACTCCTACGAGCAGTACTTC
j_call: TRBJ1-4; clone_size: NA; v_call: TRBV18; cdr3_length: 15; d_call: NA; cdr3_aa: CASSPQGRLNEKLFF; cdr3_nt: TGTGCCAGCTCACCACAGGGGAGGCTTAATGAAAAACTGTTTTTT
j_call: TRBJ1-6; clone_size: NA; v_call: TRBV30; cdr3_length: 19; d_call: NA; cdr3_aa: CAWSGYSAGWGRQDSPLHF; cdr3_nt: TGTGCCTGGAGTGGGTACTCCGCAGGGTGGGGGCGACAAGATTCACCCCTCCACTTT
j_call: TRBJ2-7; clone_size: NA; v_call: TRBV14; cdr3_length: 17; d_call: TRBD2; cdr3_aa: CASSLRTSGSASYEQYF; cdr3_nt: TGTGCCAGCAGCTTAAGGACTAGCGGGAGCGCATCCTACGAGCAGTACTTC
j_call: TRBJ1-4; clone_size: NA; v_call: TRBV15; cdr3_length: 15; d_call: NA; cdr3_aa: CATSRGSGEGEKLFF; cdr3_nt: TGTGCCACCAGCAGAGGTTCAGGGGAGGGTGAAAAACTGTTTTTT
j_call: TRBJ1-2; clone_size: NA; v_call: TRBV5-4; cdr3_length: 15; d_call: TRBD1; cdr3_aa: CASSLTGGANYGYTF; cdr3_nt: TGTGCCAGCAGCTTAACAGGGGGCGCTAACTATGGCTACACCTTC
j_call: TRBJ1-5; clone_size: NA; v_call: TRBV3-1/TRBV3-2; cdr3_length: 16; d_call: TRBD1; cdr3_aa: CASSQAGTGGNQPQHF; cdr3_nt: TGTGCCAGCAGCCAAGCAGGAACAGGGGGCAATCAGCCCCAGCATTTT
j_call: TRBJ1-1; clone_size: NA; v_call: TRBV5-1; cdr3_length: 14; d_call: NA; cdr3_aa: CASSLDMRPLEAFF; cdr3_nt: TGCGCCAGCAGCTTGGATATGCGTCCGCTTGAAGCTTTCTTT
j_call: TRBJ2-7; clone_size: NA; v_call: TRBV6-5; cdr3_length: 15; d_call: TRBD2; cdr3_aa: CASSYRASGAYEQYF; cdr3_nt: TGTGCCAGCAGTTACAGGGCTAGCGGGGCCTACGAGCAGTACTTC
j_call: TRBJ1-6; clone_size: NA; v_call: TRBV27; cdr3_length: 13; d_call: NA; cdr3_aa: CASRAEFNSPLHF; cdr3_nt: TGTGCCAGCAGAGCTGAGTTTAATTCACCCCTCCACTTT
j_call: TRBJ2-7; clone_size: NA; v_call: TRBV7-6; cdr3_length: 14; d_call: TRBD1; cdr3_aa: CASSGGQHGYEQYF; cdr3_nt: TGTGCCAGCAGCGGGGGACAGCATGGATACGAGCAGTACTTC
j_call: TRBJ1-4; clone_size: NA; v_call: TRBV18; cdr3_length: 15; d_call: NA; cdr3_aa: CASSPNSLTNEKLFF; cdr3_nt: TGTGCCAGCTCACCTAACAGCTTAACTAATGAAAAACTGTTTTTT